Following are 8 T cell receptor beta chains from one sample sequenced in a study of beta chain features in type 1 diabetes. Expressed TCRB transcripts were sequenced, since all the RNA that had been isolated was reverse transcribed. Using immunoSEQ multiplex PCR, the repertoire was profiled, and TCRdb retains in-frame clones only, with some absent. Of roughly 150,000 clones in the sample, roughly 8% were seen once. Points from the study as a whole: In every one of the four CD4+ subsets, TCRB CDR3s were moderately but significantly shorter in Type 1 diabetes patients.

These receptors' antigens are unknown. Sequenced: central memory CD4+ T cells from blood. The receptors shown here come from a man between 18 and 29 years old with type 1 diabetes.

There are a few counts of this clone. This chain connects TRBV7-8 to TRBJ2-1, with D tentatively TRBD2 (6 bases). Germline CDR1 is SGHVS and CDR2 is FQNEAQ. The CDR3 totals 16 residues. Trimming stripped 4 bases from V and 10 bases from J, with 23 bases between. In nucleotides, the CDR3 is TGTGCCAGCAGCTCGAACGGGGGTGCGGGGCGGATAGAGCAGTTCTTC. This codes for CASSSNGGAGRIEQFF.

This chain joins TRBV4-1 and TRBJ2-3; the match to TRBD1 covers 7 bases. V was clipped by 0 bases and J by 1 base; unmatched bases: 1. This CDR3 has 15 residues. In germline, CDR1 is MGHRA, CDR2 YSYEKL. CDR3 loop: CASSQETGGTDTQYF. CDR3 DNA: TGCGCCAGCAGCCAAGAAACAGGGGGCACAGATACGCAGTATTTT.

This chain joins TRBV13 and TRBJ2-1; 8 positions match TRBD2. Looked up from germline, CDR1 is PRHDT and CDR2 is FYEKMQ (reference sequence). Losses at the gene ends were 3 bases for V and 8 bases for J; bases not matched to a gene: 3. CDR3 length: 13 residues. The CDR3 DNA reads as TGTGCCAGCAGCTTGGCGGGGGGCGATGAGCAGTTCTTC. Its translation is CASSLAGGDEQFF. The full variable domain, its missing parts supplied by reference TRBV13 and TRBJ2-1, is AAGVIQSPRHLIKEKRETATLKCYPIPRHDTVYWYQQGPGQDPQFLISFYEKMQSDKGSIPDRFSAQQFSDYHSELNMSSLELGDSALYFCASSLAGGDEQFFGPGTRLTVL.

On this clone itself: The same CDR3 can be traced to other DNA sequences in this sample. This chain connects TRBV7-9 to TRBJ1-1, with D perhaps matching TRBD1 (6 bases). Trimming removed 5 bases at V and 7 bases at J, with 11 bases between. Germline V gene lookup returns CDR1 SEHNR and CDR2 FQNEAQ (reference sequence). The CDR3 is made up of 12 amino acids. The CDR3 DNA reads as TGTGCCAGCAGCCTACAGGGCCTTGAAGCTTTCTTT. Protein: CASSLQGLEAFF.

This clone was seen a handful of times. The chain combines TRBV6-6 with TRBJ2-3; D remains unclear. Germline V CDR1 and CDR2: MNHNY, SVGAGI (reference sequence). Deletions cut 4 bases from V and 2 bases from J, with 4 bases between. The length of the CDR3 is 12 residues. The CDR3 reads CASSSYTDTQYF. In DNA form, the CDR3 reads TGTGCCAGCAGTTCCTACACAGATACGCAGTATTTT.

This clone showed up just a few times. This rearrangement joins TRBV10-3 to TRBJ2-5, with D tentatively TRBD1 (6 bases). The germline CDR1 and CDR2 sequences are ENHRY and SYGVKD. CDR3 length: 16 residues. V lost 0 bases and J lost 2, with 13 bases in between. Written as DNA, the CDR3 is TGTGCCATCAGTGAGTCCTCAGGGGTTGGGCAAGAGACCCAGTACTTC. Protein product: CAISESSGVGQETQYF.

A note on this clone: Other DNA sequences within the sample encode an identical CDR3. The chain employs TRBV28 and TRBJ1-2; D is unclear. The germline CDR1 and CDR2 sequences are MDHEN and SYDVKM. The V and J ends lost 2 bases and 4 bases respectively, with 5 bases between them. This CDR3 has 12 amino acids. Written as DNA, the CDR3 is TGTGCCAGCAGTTTAGGCAGCTATGGCTACACCTTC. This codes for CASSLGSYGYTF.

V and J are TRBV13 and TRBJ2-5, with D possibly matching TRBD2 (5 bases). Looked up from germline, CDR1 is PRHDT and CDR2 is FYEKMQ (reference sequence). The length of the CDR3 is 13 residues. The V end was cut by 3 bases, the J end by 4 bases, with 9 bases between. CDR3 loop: CASSFREGETQYF. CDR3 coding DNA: TGTGCCAGCAGCTTCCGAGAGGGAGAGACCCAGTACTTC. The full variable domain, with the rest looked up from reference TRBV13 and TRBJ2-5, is AAGVIQSPRHLIKEKRETATLKCYPIPRHDTVYWYQQGPGQDPQFLISFYEKMQSDKGSIPDRFSAQQFSDYHSELNMSSLELGDSALYFCASSFREGETQYFGPGTRLLVL.